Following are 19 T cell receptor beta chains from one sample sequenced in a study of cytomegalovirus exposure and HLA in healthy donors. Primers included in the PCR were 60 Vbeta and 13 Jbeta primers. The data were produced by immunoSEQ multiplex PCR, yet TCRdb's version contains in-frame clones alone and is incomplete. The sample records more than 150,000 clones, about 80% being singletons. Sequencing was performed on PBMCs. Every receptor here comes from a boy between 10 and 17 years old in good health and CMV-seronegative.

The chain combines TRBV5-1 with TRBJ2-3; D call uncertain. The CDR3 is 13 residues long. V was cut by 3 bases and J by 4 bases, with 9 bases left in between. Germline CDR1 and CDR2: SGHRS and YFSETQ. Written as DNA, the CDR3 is TGCGCCAGCAGCTCGTCTGGGCCAGATACGCAGTATTTT. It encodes CASSSSGPDTQYF.

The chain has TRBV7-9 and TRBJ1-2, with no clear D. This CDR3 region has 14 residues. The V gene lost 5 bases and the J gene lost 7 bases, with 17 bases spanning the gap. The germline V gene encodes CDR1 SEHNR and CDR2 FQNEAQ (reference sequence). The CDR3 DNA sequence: TGTGCCAGCAGCCTAGAAGGTCAGGCTTGTGGCTACACCTTC. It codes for CASSLEGQACGYTF.

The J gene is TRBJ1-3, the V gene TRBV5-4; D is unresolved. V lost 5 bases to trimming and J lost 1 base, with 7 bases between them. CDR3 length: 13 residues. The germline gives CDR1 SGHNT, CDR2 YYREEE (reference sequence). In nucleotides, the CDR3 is TGTGCCAGCAGTCCCGTTTCTGGAAACACCATATATTTT. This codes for CASSPVSGNTIYF.

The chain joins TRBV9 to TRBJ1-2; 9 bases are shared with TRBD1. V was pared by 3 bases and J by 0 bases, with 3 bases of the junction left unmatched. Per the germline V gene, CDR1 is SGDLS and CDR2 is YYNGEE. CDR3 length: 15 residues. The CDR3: CASSAGQGTNYGYTF. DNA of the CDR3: TGTGCCAGCAGCGCTGGACAGGGGACTAACTATGGCTACACCTTC.

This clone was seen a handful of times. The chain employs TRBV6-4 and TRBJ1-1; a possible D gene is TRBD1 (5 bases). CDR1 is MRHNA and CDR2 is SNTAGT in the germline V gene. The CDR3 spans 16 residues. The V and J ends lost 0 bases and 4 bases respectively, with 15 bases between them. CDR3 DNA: TGTGCCAGCAGTGACTCGAGTCATCCGGGGGTCACTGAAGCTTTCTTT. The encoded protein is CASSDSSHPGVTEAFF.

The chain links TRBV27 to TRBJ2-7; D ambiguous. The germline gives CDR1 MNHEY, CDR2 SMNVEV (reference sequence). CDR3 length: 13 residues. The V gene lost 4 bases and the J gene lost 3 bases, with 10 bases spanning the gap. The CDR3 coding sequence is TGTGCCAGCAGTTACGGGTTGGGCTACGAGCAGTACTTC. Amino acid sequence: CASSYGLGYEQYF.

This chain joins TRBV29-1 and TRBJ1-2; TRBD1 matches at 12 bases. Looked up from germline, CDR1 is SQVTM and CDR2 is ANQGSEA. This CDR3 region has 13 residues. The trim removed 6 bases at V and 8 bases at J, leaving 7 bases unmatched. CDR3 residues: CSVSGQGARGYTF. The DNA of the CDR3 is TGCAGCGTATCGGGACAGGGGGCGCGGGGCTACACCTTC.

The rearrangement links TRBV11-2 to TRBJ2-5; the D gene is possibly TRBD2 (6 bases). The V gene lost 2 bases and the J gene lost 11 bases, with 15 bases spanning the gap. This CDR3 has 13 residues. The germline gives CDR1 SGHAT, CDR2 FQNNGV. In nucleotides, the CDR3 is TGTGCCAGCAGCTTACAGGGACTTGGGGAGCAGTACTTC. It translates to CASSLQGLGEQYF. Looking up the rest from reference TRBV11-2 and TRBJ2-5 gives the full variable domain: EAGVAQSPRYKIIEKRQSVAFWCNPISGHATLYWYQQILGQGPKLLIQFQNNGVVDDSQLPKDRFSAERLKGVDSTLKIQPAKLEDSAVYLCASSLQGLGEQYFGPGTRLLVL.

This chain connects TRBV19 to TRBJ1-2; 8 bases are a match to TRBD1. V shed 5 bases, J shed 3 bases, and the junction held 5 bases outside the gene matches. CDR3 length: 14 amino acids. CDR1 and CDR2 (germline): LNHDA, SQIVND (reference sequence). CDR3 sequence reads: CASSYQGAYYGYTF. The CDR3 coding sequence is TGTGCCAGTAGTTATCAGGGGGCGTACTATGGCTACACCTTC.

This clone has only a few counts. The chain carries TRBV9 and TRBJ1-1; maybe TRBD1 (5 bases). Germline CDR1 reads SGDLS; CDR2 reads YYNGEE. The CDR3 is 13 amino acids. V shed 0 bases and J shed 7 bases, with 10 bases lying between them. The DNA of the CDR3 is TGTGCCAGCAGCGTAGCACTTAGGGGTGAAGCTTTCTTT. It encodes CASSVALRGEAFF. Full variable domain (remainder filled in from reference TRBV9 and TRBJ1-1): DSGVTQTPKHLITATGQRVTLRCSPRSGDLSVYWYQQSLDQGLQFLIQYYNGEERAKGNILERFSAQQFPDLHSELNLSSLELGDSALYFCASSVALRGEAFFGQGTRLTVV.

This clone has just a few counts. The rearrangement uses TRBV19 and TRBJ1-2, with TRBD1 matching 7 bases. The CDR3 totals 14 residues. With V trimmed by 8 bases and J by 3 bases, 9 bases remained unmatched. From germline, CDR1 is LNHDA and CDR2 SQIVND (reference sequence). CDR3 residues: CASELQGKDYGYTF. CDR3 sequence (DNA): TGTGCCAGTGAATTACAGGGGAAGGACTATGGCTACACCTTC.

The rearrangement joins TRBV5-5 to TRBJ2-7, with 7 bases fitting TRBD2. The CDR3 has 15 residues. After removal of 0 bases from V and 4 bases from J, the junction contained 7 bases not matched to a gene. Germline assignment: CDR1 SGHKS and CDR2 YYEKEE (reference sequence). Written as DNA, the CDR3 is TGTGCCAGCAGCTTGGGCGGGAGAATCGTGTACGAGCAGTACTTC. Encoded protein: CASSLGGRIVYEQYF.

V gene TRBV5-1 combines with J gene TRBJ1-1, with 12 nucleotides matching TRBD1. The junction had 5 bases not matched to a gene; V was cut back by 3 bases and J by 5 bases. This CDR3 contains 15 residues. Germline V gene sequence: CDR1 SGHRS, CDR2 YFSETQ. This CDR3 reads CASSWGTGGRTEAFF. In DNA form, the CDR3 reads TGCGCCAGCAGCTGGGGGACAGGGGGCCGAACTGAAGCTTTCTTT.

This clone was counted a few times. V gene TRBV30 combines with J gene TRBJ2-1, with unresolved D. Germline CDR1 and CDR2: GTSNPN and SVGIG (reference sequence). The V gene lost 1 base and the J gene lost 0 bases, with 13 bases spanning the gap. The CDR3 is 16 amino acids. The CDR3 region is CAWSAGFLSSYNEQFF. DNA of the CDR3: TGTGCCTGGAGTGCCGGTTTTCTAAGCTCCTACAATGAGCAGTTCTTC.

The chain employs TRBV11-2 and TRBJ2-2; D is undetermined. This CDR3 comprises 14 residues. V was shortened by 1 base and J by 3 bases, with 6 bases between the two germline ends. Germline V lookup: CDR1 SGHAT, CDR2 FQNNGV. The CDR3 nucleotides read TGTGCCAGCAGCTTAGGTTCGGACACCGGGGAGCTGTTTTTT. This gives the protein CASSLGSDTGELFF.

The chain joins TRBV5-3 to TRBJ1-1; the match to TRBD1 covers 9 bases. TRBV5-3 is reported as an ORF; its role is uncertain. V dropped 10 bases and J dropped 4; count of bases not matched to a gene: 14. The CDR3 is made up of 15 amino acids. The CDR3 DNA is TGTGCCCGGGACAGGGTGATATATGGGAGCACTGAAGCTTTCTTT. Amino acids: CARDRVIYGSTEAFF.

Here the CDR3 DNA reads TGTGCCAGCAGTTACAGGCAGGGCCCCACAGATACGCAGTATTTT. Translation gives CASSYRQGPTDTQYF. The chain links TRBV6-6 to TRBJ2-3; TRBD1 might be the D (5 bases). The germline CDR1 and CDR2 sequences are MNHNY and SVGAGI (reference sequence). This CDR3 is 15 amino acids long. Deletions cut 2 bases from V and 2 bases from J, with 11 bases between.

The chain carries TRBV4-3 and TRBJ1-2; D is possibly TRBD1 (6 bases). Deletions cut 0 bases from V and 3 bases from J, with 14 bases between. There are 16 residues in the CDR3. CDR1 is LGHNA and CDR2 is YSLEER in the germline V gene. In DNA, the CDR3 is TGCGCCAGCAGCCAAGATCAGTGGGGGCTTTACTATGGCTACACCTTC. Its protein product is CASSQDQWGLYYGYTF.

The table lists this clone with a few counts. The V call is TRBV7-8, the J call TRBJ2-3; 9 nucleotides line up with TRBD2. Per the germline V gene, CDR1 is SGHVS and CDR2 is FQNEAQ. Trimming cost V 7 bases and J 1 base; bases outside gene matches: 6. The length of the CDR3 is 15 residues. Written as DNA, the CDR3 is TGTGCCAGCACCAGTAGCGGGGGACGCACAGATACGCAGTATTTT. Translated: CASTSSGGRTDTQYF.